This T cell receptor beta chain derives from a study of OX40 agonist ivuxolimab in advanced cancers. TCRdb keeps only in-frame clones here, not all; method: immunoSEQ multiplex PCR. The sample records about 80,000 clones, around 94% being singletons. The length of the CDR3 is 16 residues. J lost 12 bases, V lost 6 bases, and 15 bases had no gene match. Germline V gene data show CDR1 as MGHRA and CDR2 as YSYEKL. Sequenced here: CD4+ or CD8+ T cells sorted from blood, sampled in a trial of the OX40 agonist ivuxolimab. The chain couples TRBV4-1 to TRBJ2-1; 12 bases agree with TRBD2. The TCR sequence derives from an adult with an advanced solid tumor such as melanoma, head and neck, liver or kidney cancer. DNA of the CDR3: TGCGCCAGCAGGGGCAGTGGACTAGCGGGACGGTATGTGCAGTTCTTC. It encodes CASRGSGLAGRYVQFF.